This entry lists 22 T cell receptor beta chains sequenced from one sample in a study of cytomegalovirus exposure and HLA in healthy donors. Primers for the PCR totalled 60 Vbeta and 13 Jbeta. Only in-frame clones appear in the TCRdb table, and some are missing; sequencing was by immunoSEQ multiplex PCR. This table holds 150,000 to 200,000 clones, 70% to 80% found once. Input material: PBMCs. Receptors originate from a woman younger than 45 in good health and CMV-seropositive.

The rearrangement links TRBV28 to TRBJ2-7; D remains unclear. With 3 bases removed from V and 3 bases from J, the gap between germline ends came to 12 bases. The CDR3 consists of 14 residues. Looked up from germline, CDR1 is MDHEN and CDR2 is SYDVKM. The CDR3 region is CASSFSGRVYEQYF. The CDR3 DNA is TGTGCCAGCAGTTTCTCCGGTCGGGTCTACGAGCAGTACTTC.

V gene TRBV7-9 combines with J gene TRBJ2-7; 12 positions agree with TRBD2. Losses at the gene ends were 4 bases for V and 4 bases for J; bases not matched to a gene: 11. The CDR3 is 17 residues long. The germline gives CDR1 SEHNR, CDR2 FQNEAQ (reference sequence). The DNA of the CDR3 is TGTGCCAGCAGCTACCTCCTGACTAGCGGGAGAAGTTACGAGCAGTACTTC. Translated: CASSYLLTSGRSYEQYF.

CDR3 protein: CASSSRETNTGELFF. Written as DNA, the CDR3 is TGCGCCAGCAGCTCCAGGGAAACGAACACCGGGGAGCTGTTTTTT. V usage is TRBV5-1 and J usage is TRBJ2-2, with D possibly being TRBD1 (5 bases). V was shortened by 3 bases and J by 0 bases, with 9 bases between the two germline ends. Germline V lookup: CDR1 SGHRS, CDR2 YFSETQ. This CDR3 region has 15 residues.

The gene calls are TRBV6-5 and TRBJ2-2; TRBD1 agrees at 7 bases. J was trimmed by 2 bases and V by 6 bases; bases with no gene match: 3. The length of the CDR3 is 14 residues. CDR1 and CDR2 from the germline V gene are MNHEY and SVGAGI. The CDR3 DNA sequence: TGTGCCAGCAGCCGGGACAGAAACACCGGGGAGCTGTTTTTT. Translating gives CASSRDRNTGELFF.

V usage is TRBV7-9 and J usage is TRBJ2-2, with TRBD2 identical over 9 bases. The CDR3 sequence is 16 residues long. V was clipped by 7 bases and J by 4 bases; unmatched bases: 10. The V gene's germline CDR1 is SEHNR and CDR2 FQNEAQ (reference sequence). CDR3 bases: TGTGCCAGCATCCAAGCGGGAGGCGAGGCCACCGGGGAGCTGTTTTTT. The encoded protein is CASIQAGGEATGELFF.

The chain is built from TRBV25-1 and TRBJ2-7; 7 bases are shared with TRBD2. V shed 4 bases and J 2 bases; nucleotides not matched to a gene: 5. Per the germline V gene, CDR1 is MGHDK and CDR2 is SYGVNS. This CDR3 region has 14 residues. The CDR3 loop reads CASSASGNPYEQYF. Written as DNA, the CDR3 is TGTGCCAGCAGTGCCAGCGGGAACCCCTACGAGCAGTACTTC.

The chain has TRBV28 and TRBJ2-5; 8 bases match TRBD1. Germline lookup yields CDR1 MDHEN and CDR2 SYDVKM. Trimming at V came to 3 bases and at J to 4 bases, leaving 7 bases not matched to a gene. This CDR3 comprises 15 residues. CDR3 nucleotides: TGTGCCAGCAGTTTCCCCAGGGGGCTTTTAGAGACCCAGTACTTC. It codes for CASSFPRGLLETQYF.

This clone turned up a few times. The chain has TRBV4-1 and TRBJ2-5; a weak D match, TRBD1 (6 bases). Germline lookup yields CDR1 MGHRA and CDR2 YSYEKL. Trimming removed 1 base from V and 4 bases from J, with 10 bases in between. This CDR3 is 14 amino acids long. The CDR3 nucleotides are TGCGCCAGCAGCCAAGGCAGGGGTTTAGAGACCCAGTACTTC. This translates into CASSQGRGLETQYF.

This clone was detected once. The J gene is TRBJ2-5, the V gene TRBV30, with D hard to call. Trimming stripped 7 bases from V and 0 bases from J, with 9 bases between. Germline CDR1 reads GTSNPN; CDR2 reads SVGIG (reference sequence). The CDR3 contains 12 residues. The CDR3 reads CAYTPYQETQYF. The CDR3 bases are TGTGCCTACACACCGTACCAAGAGACCCAGTACTTC.

The chain employs TRBV29-1 and TRBJ1-2; 10 bases agree with TRBD1. This CDR3 has 14 residues. J was trimmed by 4 bases and V by 2 bases; bases with no gene match: 4. The germline gives CDR1 SQVTM, CDR2 ANQGSEA. CDR3 bases: TGCAGCGTTGAATTGGACAGGGGGGTCTATGGCTACACCTTC. It codes for CSVELDRGVYGYTF.

J is TRBJ2-7 and V is TRBV5-1; D not resolved. With 0 bases removed from V and 6 bases from J, the gap between germline ends came to 13 bases. The CDR3 consists of 14 residues. From germline, CDR1 is SGHRS and CDR2 YFSETQ. The CDR3 sequence: CASSLALGLGEQYF. The DNA of the CDR3 is TGCGCCAGCAGCTTGGCCCTCGGCCTAGGCGAGCAGTACTTC. The full variable domain, with the rest looked up from reference TRBV5-1 and TRBJ2-7, is KAGVTQTPRYLIKTRGQQVTLSCSPISGHRSVSWYQQTPGQGLQFLFEYFSETQRNKGNFPGRFSGRQFSNSRSEMNVSTLELGDSALYLCASSLALGLGEQYFGPGTRLTVT.

The chain links TRBV19 to TRBJ2-1; D is possibly TRBD1 (6 bases). V was shortened by 3 bases and J by 4 bases, with 7 bases between the two germline ends. Per the germline V gene, CDR1 is LNHDA and CDR2 is SQIVND (reference sequence). The CDR3 runs to 13 residues. CDR3 sequence (DNA): TGTGCCAGTAGTATGGGGACATACAATGAGCAGTTCTTC. Its translation is CASSMGTYNEQFF.

The chain carries TRBV19 and TRBJ1-2, with TRBD1 matching 9 bases. The germline CDR1 and CDR2 sequences are LNHDA and SQIVND (reference sequence). The CDR3 extends over 15 amino acids. J gave up 12 bases and V 5 bases, and 16 bases lay outside the gene matches. CDR3 DNA sequence: TGTGCCAGTAGTTCCCTAGGACAGGGGCGTGTAGCTGACACCTTC. Protein: CASSSLGQGRVADTF.

The count of this clone is one. The V gene is TRBV9, the J gene TRBJ2-3; D is uncertain. Trimming removed 0 bases at V and 0 bases at J, with 8 bases between. CDR1 is SGDLS and CDR2 is YYNGEE in the germline V gene. CDR3 length: 15 residues. DNA for the CDR3: TGTGCCAGCAGCGTAGAGCATACCAGCACAGATACGCAGTATTTT. It codes for CASSVEHTSTDTQYF.

The chain combines TRBV18 with TRBJ2-7, with D possibly being TRBD1 or TRBD2 (5 bases each). V lost 5 bases and J lost 5, with 13 bases in between. The CDR3 covers 13 residues. Germline CDR1 is KGHSH and CDR2 is LQKENI. DNA of the CDR3: TGTGCCAGCTCAACACTAGACAGTGACGAGCAGTACTTC. Its translation is CASSTLDSDEQYF. The full variable domain, in which reference TRBV18 and TRBJ2-7 provide the parts outside the CDR3, is NAGVMQNPRHLVRRRGQEARLRCSPMKGHSHVYWYRQLPEEGLKFMVYLQKENIIDESGMPKERFSAEFPKEGPSILRIQQVVRGDSAAYFCASSTLDSDEQYFGPGTRLTVT.

This chain links TRBV7-2 with TRBJ2-1, with a tentative D call TRBD2 (5 bases). This CDR3 is 13 amino acids long. Trimming stripped 1 base from V and 8 bases from J, with 9 bases between. CDR1 is SGHTA, CDR2 FQGNSA, per germline. In DNA form, the CDR3 reads TGTGCCAGCAGCTTAGTCGCGGGCGATGAGCAGTTCTTC. It is translated as CASSLVAGDEQFF.

This clone was found once. This sequence joins TRBV2 and TRBJ1-5, with 7 bases that match TRBD1. This CDR3 has 14 amino acids. CDR1 SNHLY and CDR2 FYNNEI come from the germline V gene. The junction had 4 bases not matched to a gene; V was cut back by 7 bases and J by 1 base. The CDR3 loop is CASIGTASNQPQHF. The CDR3 coding sequence is TGTGCCAGCATTGGGACAGCCAGCAATCAGCCCCAGCATTTT. Complete variable domain (other parts from reference TRBV2 and TRBJ1-5): EPEVTQTPSHQVTQMGQEVILRCVPISNHLYFYWYRQILGQKVEFLVSFYNNEISEKSEIFDDQFSVERPDGSNFTLKIRSTKLEDSAMYFCASIGTASNQPQHFGDGTRLSIL.

The chain has TRBV28 and TRBJ2-5; 9 positions agree with TRBD2. The V gene end was trimmed by 3 bases and the J gene end by 4 bases; junction bases not matched to a gene: 9. The CDR3 is 16 amino acids. Germline V gene lookup returns CDR1 MDHEN and CDR2 SYDVKM. CDR3 bases: TGTGCCAGCAGTTTTCTAGCGGGACTCGGAGGAGAGACCCAGTACTTC. Translation gives CASSFLAGLGGETQYF.

This clone was detected once. The chain couples TRBV11-1 to TRBJ2-1; 8 bases are a match to TRBD1. This CDR3 contains 14 residues. The trim removed 1 base at V and 10 bases at J, leaving 6 bases unmatched. Germline CDR1 reads SGHAT; CDR2 reads FQDESV (reference sequence). CDR3 coding DNA: TGTGCCAGCAGCTTAGATTCCCAGGGGGCCGAGCAGTTCTTC. Its protein product is CASSLDSQGAEQFF.

V usage is TRBV2 and J usage is TRBJ1-1, with a possible D match to TRBD1 (5 bases). The CDR3 extends over 12 amino acids. The V end was cut by 2 bases, the J end by 11 bases, with 12 bases between. From germline, CDR1 is SNHLY and CDR2 FYNNEI. The chain's CDR3 is CASSEIGTRAFF. CDR3 coding DNA: TGTGCCAGCAGTGAAATCGGGACTCGCGCTTTCTTT. The variable domain in full, completed from reference TRBV2 and TRBJ1-1, reads EPEVTQTPSHQVTQMGQEVILRCVPISNHLYFYWYRQILGQKVEFLVSFYNNEISEKSEIFDDQFSVERPDGSNFTLKIRSTKLEDSAMYFCASSEIGTRAFFGQGTRLTVV.

This sequence joins TRBV7-2 and TRBJ2-7; D perhaps matches TRBD2 (5 bases). The germline V gene encodes CDR1 SGHTA and CDR2 FQGNSA. CDR3 length equals 15 residues. Trimming cost V 5 bases and J 2 bases, with 16 bases left between them. The CDR3 protein is CASSLGSSGAYEQYF. The CDR3 DNA sequence: TGTGCCAGCAGCCTAGGGTCCAGCGGCGCCTACGAGCAGTACTTC.

This clone was recorded only once. This chain uses TRBV19 with TRBJ2-1, with TRBD2 as a possible D gene (6 bases). Germline V lookup: CDR1 LNHDA, CDR2 SQIVND (reference sequence). The CDR3 is made up of 14 amino acids. V gave up 3 bases and J gave up 4 bases, with 10 bases separating them. CDR3 nucleotides: TGTGCCAGTAGTATTTCCGCGGGGTACAATGAGCAGTTCTTC. Its protein is CASSISAGYNEQFF.